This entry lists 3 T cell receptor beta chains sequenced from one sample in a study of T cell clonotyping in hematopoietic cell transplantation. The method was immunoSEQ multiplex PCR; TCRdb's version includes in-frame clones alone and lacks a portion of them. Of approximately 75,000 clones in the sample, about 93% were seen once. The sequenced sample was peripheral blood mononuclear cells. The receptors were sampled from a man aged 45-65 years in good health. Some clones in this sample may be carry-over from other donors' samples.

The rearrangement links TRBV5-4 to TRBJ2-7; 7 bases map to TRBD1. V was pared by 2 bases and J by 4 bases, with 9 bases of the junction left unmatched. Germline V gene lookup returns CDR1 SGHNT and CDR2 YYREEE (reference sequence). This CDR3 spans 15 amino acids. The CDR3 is CASSLDPGTVYEQYF. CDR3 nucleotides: TGTGCCAGCAGCTTAGACCCGGGGACAGTTTACGAGCAGTACTTC.

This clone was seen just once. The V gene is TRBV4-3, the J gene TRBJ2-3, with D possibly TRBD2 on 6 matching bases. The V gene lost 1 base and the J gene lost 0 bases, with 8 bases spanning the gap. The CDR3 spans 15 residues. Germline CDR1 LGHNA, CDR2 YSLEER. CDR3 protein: CASSQAEGSTDTQYF. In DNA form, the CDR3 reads TGCGCCAGCAGCCAAGCGGAGGGCAGCACAGATACGCAGTATTTT.

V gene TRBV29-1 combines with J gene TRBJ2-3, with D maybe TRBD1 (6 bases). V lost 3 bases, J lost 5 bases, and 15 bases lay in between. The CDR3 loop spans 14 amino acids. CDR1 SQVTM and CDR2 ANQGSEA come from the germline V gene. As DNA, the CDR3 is TGCAGCGTTGATATAGGACAGTCAAGAGATACGCAGTATTTT. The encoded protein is CSVDIGQSRDTQYF.